Shown below are 30 T cell receptor beta chains from a single sample sequenced in a study of human T cells and chemical hapten exposure. The time point is: patch test 1, 2 weeks after DPC sensitization. Treatment defined: therapeutic diphenylcyclopropenone sensitization with weekly scalp DPC. TCRdb ran MiXCR on the RACE reads and lists one entry per CDR3 protein. The sample has some 380,000 distinct CDR3 sequences, 4% to 5.5% seen once. This material consisted of whole blood, taken in connection with sensitization to the hapten diphenylcyclopropenone (DPC). The receptors stem from a woman aged 45-60 years with alopecia areata. Some clones in this sample may be carry-over from other donors' samples.

This sequence joins TRBV6-2 or TRBV6-3 and TRBJ2-1; no definite D call. Germline V CDR1 and CDR2: MNHEY, SVGEGT. V shed 7 bases and J shed 5 bases, with 12 bases lying between them. CDR3 size: 13 residues. This CDR3 reads CASNPSPNNEQFF. CDR3 DNA sequence: TGTGCCAGCAATCCCAGCCCTAACAATGAGCAGTTCTTC.

This clonotype was seen more than once but under ten times. V gene TRBV6-5 combines with J gene TRBJ2-3; 7 positions agree with TRBD1. Losses at the gene ends were 10 bases for V and 2 bases for J; bases not matched to a gene: 6. Germline V CDR1 and CDR2: MNHEY, SVGAGI. The CDR3 runs 13 residues. This chain's CDR3 is CATKQGSTDTQYF. In DNA, the CDR3 is TGTGCCACCAAACAGGGGTCCACAGATACGCAGTATTTT.

This clonotype was recorded many times. The rearrangement links TRBV4-1 to TRBJ1-4; no clear D. The V gene lost 4 bases and the J gene lost 8 bases, with 8 bases spanning the gap. Per the germline V gene, CDR1 is MGHRA and CDR2 is YSYEKL. This CDR3 is built from 12 residues. The CDR3 nucleotides are TGCGCCAGCAGCCCGGACGGGGAAAAACTGTTTTTT. Residues: CASSPDGEKLFF.

The chain links TRBV25-1 to TRBJ1-4, with 7 nucleotides matching TRBD1. The CDR3 is 16 residues long. Germline values: CDR1 MGHDK, CDR2 SYGVNS. The J segment lost 5 bases and the V segment lost 2 bases, leaving 8 bases of the junction unmatched. The CDR3 region has the DNA TGTGCCAGCAGTGAACCTTATTCAGGGGGAAATGAAAAACTGTTTTTT. Protein: CASSEPYSGGNEKLFF.

This clonotype has ten or more counts. The chain joins TRBV4-3 to TRBJ2-6; D gene ambiguous. This CDR3 has 15 residues. Trimming removed 3 bases at V and 2 bases at J, with 8 bases between. CDR1 and CDR2 (germline): LGHNA, YSLEER. CDR3 loop: CASSHGLTGANVLTF. As DNA, the CDR3 is TGCGCCAGCAGCCACGGGTTAACTGGGGCCAACGTCCTGACTTTC.

The J gene is TRBJ2-1, the V gene TRBV18; TRBD2 matches at 14 bases. With V trimmed by 2 bases and J by 2 bases, 8 bases remained unmatched. Germline CDR1 reads KGHSH; CDR2 reads LQKENI. This CDR3 has 19 amino acids. In DNA form, the CDR3 reads TGTGCCAGCTCACCAATGGGACTAGCGGGAGCGTCCCCCTACAATGAGCAGTTCTTC. It yields the protein CASSPMGLAGASPYNEQFF.

This clonotype has a count of ten or more. V and J are TRBV7-2 and TRBJ2-3; 14 nucleotides line up with TRBD2. The V gene's germline CDR1 is SGHTA and CDR2 FQGNSA. The junction had 7 bases not matched to a gene; V was cut back by 5 bases and J by 6 bases. CDR3 length: 16 residues. CDR3 region: CASSTRLAGGRDTQYF. The CDR3 DNA sequence: TGTGCCAGCAGCACCCGACTAGCGGGGGGGAGGGATACGCAGTATTTT.

This clonotype has just a few counts. The chain carries TRBV11-2 and TRBJ2-1; 8 nucleotides match TRBD1. Trimming took 5 bases from V and 5 from J; bases not matched to a gene: 8. This CDR3 has 15 residues. Germline CDR1 is SGHAT and CDR2 is FQNNGV. CDR3 in amino acids: CASSPRQGTNNEQFF. In DNA, the CDR3 is TGTGCCAGCAGCCCTAGACAGGGGACCAACAATGAGCAGTTCTTC.

Many counts were recorded for this clonotype. This chain connects TRBV21-1 to TRBJ2-1; the table's TRBD2 call for D was not verified on the DNA. TRBV21-1 is a pseudogene locus. The CDR3 is 15 amino acids. As DNA, the CDR3 is TGTGCCACCTCAGGGACTAGCGAGACCTACAATGAGCAGTTCTTC. Translation: CATSGTSETYNEQFF.

This clonotype was recorded at least ten times. The rearrangement links TRBV7-9 to TRBJ1-1; 8 bases agree with TRBD1. This CDR3 has 14 residues. V trimming: 4 bases; J trimming: 5 bases; junction bases outside the gene matches: 6. CDR1 SEHNR and CDR2 FQNEAQ come from the germline V gene (reference sequence). The DNA for the CDR3 is TGTGCCAGCAGCTCCGGACAGGGTTGGACTGAAGCTTTCTTT. As protein: CASSSGQGWTEAFF.

There are many counts of this clonotype. The chain has TRBV7-2 and TRBJ1-5; no firm D call. Trimming cost V 5 bases and J 3 bases, with 8 bases left between them. CDR1 and CDR2 (germline): SGHTA, FQGNSA. The CDR3 has 13 residues. The CDR3 sequence: CASSLMDNQPQHF. The CDR3 DNA sequence: TGTGCCAGCAGCCTTATGGACAATCAGCCCCAGCATTTT.

This chain uses TRBV10-3 with TRBJ2-1; possible D gene TRBD2, 6 bases. This CDR3 contains 13 residues. V was shortened by 11 bases and J by 5 bases, with 16 bases between the two germline ends. CDR1 is ENHRY and CDR2 is SYGVKD in the germline V gene. The CDR3 coding sequence is TGTGCCGCTCGTTCTGGCGGGGACAATGAGCAGTTCTTC. Translation gives CAARSGGDNEQFF.

This clonotype has more than one count but fewer than ten. The DNA is left out, because the CDR3 cannot be placed on it with certainty; the CDR3 is given as TCRdb lists it. The chain is built from TRBV24-1 and TRBJ2-3; TRBD1 reflects the table's D call only, with no check against the DNA. The CDR3 region is 17 residues in length, termini included. Looked up from germline, CDR1 is KGHDR and CDR2 is SFDVKD. This CDR3 is CATSDFGPGRGTDTQYF.

This clonotype turned up a few times. V usage is TRBV7-2 and J usage is TRBJ1-5; 8 positions match TRBD1. The CDR3 runs 15 residues. Germline lookup yields CDR1 SGHTA and CDR2 FQGNSA. The J segment lost 5 bases and the V segment lost 5 bases, leaving 8 bases of the junction unmatched. The CDR3 loop reads CASSLDRGPHQPQHF. DNA for the CDR3: TGTGCCAGCAGCCTCGACAGGGGCCCTCATCAGCCCCAGCATTTT.

In this sample, this clonotype turned up many times. V usage is TRBV20-1 and J usage is TRBJ2-5, with D unclear. V was cut by 2 bases and J by 3 bases, with 7 bases left in between. CDR3 length: 12 residues. Germline V lookup: CDR1 DFQATT, CDR2 SNEGSKA (reference sequence). This CDR3 is CSARRGEETQYF. The CDR3 DNA reads as TGCAGTGCTAGACGCGGAGAAGAGACCCAGTACTTC.

This clonotype appeared a few times. The rearrangement uses TRBV18 and TRBJ1-5; possible D gene TRBD1, 5 bases. V was shortened by 6 bases and J by 0 bases, with 9 bases between the two germline ends. The CDR3 consists of 14 residues. The germline V gene encodes CDR1 KGHSH and CDR2 LQKENI. The CDR3 protein is CASSGPFSNQPQHF. The CDR3 DNA sequence: TGTGCCAGCTCGGGACCCTTTAGCAATCAGCCCCAGCATTTT. Supplemented by reference TRBV18 and TRBJ1-5, the full variable domain reads NAGVMQNPRHLVRRRGQEARLRCSPMKGHSHVYWYRQLPEEGLKFMVYLQKENIIDESGMPKERFSAEFPKEGPSILRIQQVVRGDSAAYFCASSGPFSNQPQHFGDGTRLSIL.

This clonotype occurred many times. The V call is TRBV7-2, the J call TRBJ2-7, with D possibly matching TRBD1 (6 bases). Trimming took off 4 bases at V and 1 base at J, with 11 bases between the two ends. Per germline, CDR1 SGHTA and CDR2 FQGNSA. The CDR3 length is 14 residues. CDR3 bases: TGTGCCAGCAGCTCAAACAGGGTTTCCTACGAGCAGTACTTC. Amino acid sequence: CASSSNRVSYEQYF. Together with reference TRBV7-2 and TRBJ2-7, the CDR3 gives the full variable domain: GAGVSQSPSNKVTEKGKDVELRCDPISGHTALYWYRQSLGQGLEFLIYFQGNSAPDKSGLPSDRFSAERTGGSVSTLTIQRTQQEDSAVYLCASSSNRVSYEQYFGPGTRLTVT.

This chain links TRBV9 with TRBJ2-1, with D perhaps being TRBD1 or TRBD2 (6 bases each). Between the trimmed V and J ends, which lost 0 bases and 1 base, there was a span of 11 bases. Per the germline V gene, CDR1 is SGDLS and CDR2 is YYNGEE. The CDR3 is made up of 16 amino acids. CDR3 amino acids: CASSVGGGPSYNEQFF. For the CDR3, the DNA is TGTGCCAGCAGCGTAGGAGGGGGGCCTTCCTACAATGAGCAGTTCTTC.

This clonotype was seen at least ten times. The rearrangement joins TRBV10-3 to TRBJ2-3; D uncertain. CDR1 and CDR2 (germline): ENHRY, SYGVKD. The CDR3 has 12 amino acids. Trimming shortened V by 4 bases and J by 5 bases, and 7 bases separated the two germline ends. CDR3 DNA: TGTGCCATCAGTGCCCTCCGAGATACGCAGTATTTT. This sequence encodes CAISALRDTQYF.

This clonotype was seen at least ten times. The chain carries TRBV27 and TRBJ2-3; D might be TRBD1 (6 bases). V was pared by 4 bases and J by 3 bases, with 14 bases between. CDR3 length equals 15 residues. CDR1 and CDR2 (germline): MNHEY, SMNVEV (reference sequence). The CDR3 bases are TGTGCCAGCAGTTGGGCTAGCCAGGGGACAGATACGCAGTATTTT. Its translation is CASSWASQGTDTQYF.

The sample holds many counts of this clonotype. The chain couples TRBV5-6 to TRBJ1-6, with D possibly matching TRBD1 (6 bases). Germline V gene lookup returns CDR1 SGHDT and CDR2 YYEEEE. This CDR3 has 15 amino acids. V was cut by 2 bases and J by 5 bases, with 11 bases left in between. CDR3 region: CASSFGGSDNSPLHF. CDR3 bases: TGTGCCAGCAGCTTTGGGGGCAGCGATAATTCACCCCTCCACTTT.

This clonotype was detected only a few times. V and J are TRBV20-1 and TRBJ1-2; D gene ambiguous. There are 11 residues in the CDR3. V gave up 6 bases and J gave up 6 bases, with 11 bases separating them. The V gene's germline CDR1 is DFQATT and CDR2 SNEGSKA (reference sequence). CDR3 in amino acids: CSAVRVHGYTF. The CDR3 nucleotides are TGCAGTGCCGTGAGGGTCCATGGCTACACCTTC.

The table lists this clonotype with many counts. This chain uses TRBV21-1 with TRBJ2-7; the table calls TRBD2, which could not be checked here. TRBV21-1 is a pseudogene segment. This CDR3 is built from 16 residues. CDR3 residues: CASSKWEGNPSYEQYF. The CDR3, as DNA: TGTGCCAGCAGCAAATGGGAGGGAAACCCCTCCTACGAGCAGTACTTC.

This clonotype showed up many times. The chain recombines TRBV7-9 with TRBJ2-7; D not resolved. The V end was cut by 5 bases, the J end by 5 bases, with 7 bases between. The germline V gene encodes CDR1 SEHNR and CDR2 FQNEAQ (reference sequence). The CDR3 extends over 11 amino acids. The CDR3 coding sequence is TGTGCCAGCAGCGGACGGAACGAGCAGTACTTC. Encoded protein: CASSGRNEQYF. Full variable domain (outside the CDR3, taken from reference TRBV7-9 and TRBJ2-7): DTGVSQNPRHKITKRGQNVTFRCDPISEHNRLYWYRQTLGQGPEFLTYFQNEAQLEKSRLLSDRFSAERPKGSFSTLEIQRTEQGDSAMYLCASSGRNEQYFGPGTRLTVT.

This clonotype occurred many times. The chain links TRBV6-1 to TRBJ1-1; no clear D. CDR3 length: 14 amino acids. Deletions cut 8 bases from V and 8 bases from J, with 21 bases between. The germline CDR1 and CDR2 sequences are MNHNS and SASEGT. The CDR3 DNA follows: TGTGCCAGCGGGAGTAAAGGCGGAACCTCAGAAGCTTTCTTT. Encoded protein: CASGSKGGTSEAFF.

This clonotype appeared many times. The CDR3 coding sequence is TGTGCCAGCAGTTTAGTTGGGGGGAGGGCTGAAGCTTTCTTT. This encodes CASSLVGGRAEAFF. The rearrangement links TRBV12-3 or TRBV12-4 to TRBJ1-1; maybe TRBD1 (5 bases). Deletions cut 1 base from V and 6 bases from J, with 12 bases between. The CDR3 is made up of 14 amino acids.

The V gene is TRBV27, the J gene TRBJ2-3, with 8 bases lining up with TRBD2. Germline CDR1 and CDR2: MNHEY and SMNVEV (reference sequence). J was trimmed by 1 base and V by 3 bases; bases with no gene match: 6. The CDR3 spans 16 residues. The chain's CDR3 is CASSFQGGGRTDTQYF. In nucleotides, the CDR3 is TGTGCCAGCAGTTTTCAGGGCGGGGGGCGCACAGATACGCAGTATTTT.

This clonotype was seen a handful of times. This chain uses TRBV13 with TRBJ2-7; tentative D call: TRBD1 (6 bases). Trimming removed 3 bases at V and 4 bases at J, with 13 bases between. Looked up from germline, CDR1 is PRHDT and CDR2 is FYEKMQ (reference sequence). The CDR3 contains 14 residues. The CDR3 sequence is CASSFNRVGYEQYF. The DNA for the CDR3 is TGTGCCAGCAGCTTCAACAGGGTAGGGTACGAGCAGTACTTC.

In its sample, this clonotype was seen many times. The chain combines TRBV9 with TRBJ1-2; D gene ambiguous. The CDR3 runs to 11 residues. Trimming shortened V by 5 bases and J by 7 bases, and 9 bases separated the two germline ends. The germline V gene encodes CDR1 SGDLS and CDR2 YYNGEE. The CDR3 bases are TGTGCCAGCAGGGGAAGGGCTGGCTACACCTTC. It specifies CASRGRAGYTF.

This clonotype has a count of ten or more. This sequence joins TRBV7-2 and TRBJ2-1; 8 bases map to TRBD2. CDR3 size: 16 residues. CDR1 SGHTA and CDR2 FQGNSA come from the germline V gene. V was clipped by 5 bases and J by 9 bases; unmatched bases: 15. DNA for the CDR3: TGTGCCAGCAGCCCCGTAACGGGGGGGCAGTATAGTGAGCAGTTCTTC. Its translation: CASSPVTGGQYSEQFF.